There are many counts of the clone carrying this TCR beta chain. This record belongs to a study of blood T cells in healthy people across ages. The V gene's germline CDR1 is DFQATT and CDR2 SNEGSKA (reference sequence). The CDR3 runs 13 residues. V lost 0 bases, J lost 4 bases, and 9 bases lay in between. For the second PCR, which ran for about 6 to 12 cycles, a sample-barcoded 5' primer and a J-beta primer mix were used. TCRdb re-called the 5' RACE reads through MiXCR, storing one row per CDR3 protein. This sample yields more than 900,000 distinct CDR3 sequences, of which 29% are seen a single time; 10% to 13% belongs to the top ten. The same specimen was also included in a second study, on T cells of mothers and their children. As that study records: Mothers gave over 8 million TCR beta CDR3 reads each, and children about 3 million each.

Sequencing was done on a sample of blood. The TCR was taken from a woman aged 35 to 49 in good health. The genes are TRBV20-1 and TRBJ2-5; D uncertain. CDR3 amino acids: CSARDSGVETQYF. For the CDR3, the DNA is TGCAGTGCTAGAGATTCTGGGGTAGAGACCCAGTACTTC.